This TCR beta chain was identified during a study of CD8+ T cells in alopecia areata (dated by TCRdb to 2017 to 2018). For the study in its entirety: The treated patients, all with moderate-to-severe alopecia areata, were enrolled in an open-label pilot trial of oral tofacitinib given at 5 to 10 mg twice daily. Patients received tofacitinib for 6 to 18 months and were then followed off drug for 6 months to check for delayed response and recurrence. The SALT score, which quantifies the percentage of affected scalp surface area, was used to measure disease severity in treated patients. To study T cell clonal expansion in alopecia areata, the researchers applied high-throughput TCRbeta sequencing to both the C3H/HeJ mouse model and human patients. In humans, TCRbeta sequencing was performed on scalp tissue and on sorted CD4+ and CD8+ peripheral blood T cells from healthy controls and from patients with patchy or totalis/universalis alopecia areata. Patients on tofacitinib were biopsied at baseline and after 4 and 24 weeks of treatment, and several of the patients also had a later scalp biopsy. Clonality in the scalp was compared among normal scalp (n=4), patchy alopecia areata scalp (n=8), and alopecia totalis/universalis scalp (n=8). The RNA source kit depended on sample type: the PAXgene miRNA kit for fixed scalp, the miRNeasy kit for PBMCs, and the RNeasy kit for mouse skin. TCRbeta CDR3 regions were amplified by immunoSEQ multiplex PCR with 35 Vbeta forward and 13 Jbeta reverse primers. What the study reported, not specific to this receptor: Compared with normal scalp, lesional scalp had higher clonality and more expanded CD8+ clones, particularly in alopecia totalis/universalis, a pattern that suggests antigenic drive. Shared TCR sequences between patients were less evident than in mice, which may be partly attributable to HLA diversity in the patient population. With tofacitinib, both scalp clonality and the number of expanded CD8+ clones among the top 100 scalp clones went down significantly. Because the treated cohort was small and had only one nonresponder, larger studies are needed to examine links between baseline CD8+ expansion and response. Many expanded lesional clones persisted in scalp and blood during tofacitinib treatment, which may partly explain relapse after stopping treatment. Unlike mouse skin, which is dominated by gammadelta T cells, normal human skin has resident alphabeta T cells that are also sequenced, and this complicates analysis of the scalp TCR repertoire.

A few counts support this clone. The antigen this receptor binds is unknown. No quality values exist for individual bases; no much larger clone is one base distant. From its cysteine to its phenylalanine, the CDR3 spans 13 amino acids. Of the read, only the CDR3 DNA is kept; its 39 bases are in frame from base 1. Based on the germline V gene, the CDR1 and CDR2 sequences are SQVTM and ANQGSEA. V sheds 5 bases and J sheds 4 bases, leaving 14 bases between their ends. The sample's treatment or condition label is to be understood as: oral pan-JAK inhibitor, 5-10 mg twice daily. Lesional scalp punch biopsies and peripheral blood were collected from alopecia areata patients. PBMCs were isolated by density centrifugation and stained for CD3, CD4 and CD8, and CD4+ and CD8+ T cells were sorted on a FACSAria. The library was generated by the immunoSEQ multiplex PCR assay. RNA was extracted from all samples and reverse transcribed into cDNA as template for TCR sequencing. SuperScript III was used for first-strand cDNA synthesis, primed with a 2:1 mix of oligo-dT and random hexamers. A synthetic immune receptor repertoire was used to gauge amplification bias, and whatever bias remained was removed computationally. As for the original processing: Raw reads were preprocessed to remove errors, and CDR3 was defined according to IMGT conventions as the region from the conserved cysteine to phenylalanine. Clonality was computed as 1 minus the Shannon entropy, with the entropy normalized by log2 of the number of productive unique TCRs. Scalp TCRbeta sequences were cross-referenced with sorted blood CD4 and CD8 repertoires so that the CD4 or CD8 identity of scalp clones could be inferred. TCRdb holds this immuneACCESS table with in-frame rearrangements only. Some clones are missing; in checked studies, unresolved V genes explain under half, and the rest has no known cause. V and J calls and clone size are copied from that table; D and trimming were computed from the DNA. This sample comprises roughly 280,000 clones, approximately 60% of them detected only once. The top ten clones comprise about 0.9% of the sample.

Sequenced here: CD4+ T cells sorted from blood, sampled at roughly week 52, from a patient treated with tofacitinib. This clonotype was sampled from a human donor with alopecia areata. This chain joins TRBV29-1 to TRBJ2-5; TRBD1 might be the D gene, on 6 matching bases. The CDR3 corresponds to CSVTFGGAETQYF. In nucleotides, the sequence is TGCAGCGTTACGTTTGGGGGCGCAGAGACCCAGTACTTC.